The present T cell receptor (beta chain) was sequenced within a study of T cell responses to AZD1222 COVID-19 vaccine. Germline V gene sequence: CDR1 SGHRS, CDR2 YFSETQ. Trimming stripped 0 bases from V and 14 bases from J, with 12 bases between. This CDR3 is 13 amino acids long. Some clones are missing from TCRdb's copy, which holds only in-frame ones; the method was immunoSEQ multiplex PCR. The table records about 150,000 clones, over 90% of them present only once. Of note for this clone: No antigen is known for it.

Study-wide results and caveats: Close to half of spike-specific TCRs reportedly recognize unmutated variant regions.

The chain joins TRBV5-1 to TRBJ1-6; no definite D call. The source of this sequence is an adult who received the AZD1222 COVID-19 vaccine. Sequenced material: peripheral blood, taken 28 days after the second AZD1222 dose. This chain's CDR3 is CASSLALGASLHF. For the CDR3, the DNA is TGCGCCAGCAGCTTGGCCTTAGGCGCGTCCCTCCACTTT.